This T cell receptor (beta chain) was documented in a study of CDR3 diversity in severe acne. A single record per CDR3 protein comes from TCRdb applying MiXCR to the PCR reads. The repertoire holds about 90,000 distinct CDR3 sequences, about 53% seen once, with around a tenth in the top ten. Looked up from germline, CDR1 is MNHNY and CDR2 is SVGAGI (reference sequence). There are 13 residues in the CDR3. Trimming shortened V by 6 bases and J by 4 bases, and 9 bases separated the two germline ends. The rearrangement uses TRBV6-6 and TRBJ2-2; D call uncertain. Material for sequencing was blood. This receptor was taken from a male donor with severe acne vulgaris. The CDR3 region is CASRAGATGELFF. CDR3 bases: TGTGCCAGCAGGGCAGGAGCCACCGGGGAGCTGTTTTTT.